This T cell receptor beta chain was recovered during a study of CD8 T cells in Susac syndrome. TCR beta sequences were obtained from blood CD8+ and CD4+ T cells. Random-hexamer reverse transcription was applied to about 0.45 to 1 ug RNA. With immunoSEQ multiplex PCR, TCR beta CDR3 was amplified across 54 Vbeta and 13 Jbeta. A single record per CDR3 protein comes from TCRdb applying MiXCR to the immunoSEQ multiplex PCR reads. In the table there are about 94,000 distinct CDR3 sequences, roughly 94% of which are singletons. V was shortened by 7 bases and J by 1 base, with 7 bases between the two germline ends. The CDR3 is 12 residues long.

This rearrangement joins TRBV23-1 to TRBJ1-1, with D tentatively TRBD1 (6 bases). TRBV23-1 is known as an ORF, though its function is uncertain. The specimen was CD4+ T cells from PBMCs. The sequence derives from a human donor with Susac syndrome. CDR3 DNA: TGCGCCAGCAAGACAGGGAACACTGAAGCTTTCTTT. Amino acid sequence: CASKTGNTEAFF.